This TCR beta chain was sequenced during a study of beta chain features in type 1 diabetes. The V gene lost 6 bases and the J gene lost 2 bases, with 13 bases spanning the gap. CDR3 length: 13 residues. CDR1 and CDR2 from the germline V gene are SQVTM and ANQGSEA. Reverse transcription of all isolated RNA meant that expressed TCRB transcripts were sequenced. Clones were sequenced by immunoSEQ multiplex PCR, and TCRdb holds only the in-frame ones, with some missing. The top ten clones hold about 0.051% of a sample with about 260,000 clones, over 65% of them seen once. In total, each donor contributed a single heparinised blood draw that averaged about 120 mL.

This TCR was sampled from a man aged 30-40 years in good health. This chain connects TRBV29-1 to TRBJ2-5, with unresolved D. Sequencing was done on a sample of naive CD4+ T cells from blood. In nucleotides, the CDR3 is TGCAGCGTCCCTCTGGGATCTCAAGAGACCCAGTACTTC. Translating gives CSVPLGSQETQYF. The whole variable domain, remainder taken from reference TRBV29-1 and TRBJ2-5, is SAVISQKPSRDICQRGTSLTIQCQVDSQVTMMFWYRQQPGQSLTLIATANQGSEATYESGFVIDKFPISRPNLTFSTLTVSNMSPEDSSIYLCSVPLGSQETQYFGPGTRLLVL.